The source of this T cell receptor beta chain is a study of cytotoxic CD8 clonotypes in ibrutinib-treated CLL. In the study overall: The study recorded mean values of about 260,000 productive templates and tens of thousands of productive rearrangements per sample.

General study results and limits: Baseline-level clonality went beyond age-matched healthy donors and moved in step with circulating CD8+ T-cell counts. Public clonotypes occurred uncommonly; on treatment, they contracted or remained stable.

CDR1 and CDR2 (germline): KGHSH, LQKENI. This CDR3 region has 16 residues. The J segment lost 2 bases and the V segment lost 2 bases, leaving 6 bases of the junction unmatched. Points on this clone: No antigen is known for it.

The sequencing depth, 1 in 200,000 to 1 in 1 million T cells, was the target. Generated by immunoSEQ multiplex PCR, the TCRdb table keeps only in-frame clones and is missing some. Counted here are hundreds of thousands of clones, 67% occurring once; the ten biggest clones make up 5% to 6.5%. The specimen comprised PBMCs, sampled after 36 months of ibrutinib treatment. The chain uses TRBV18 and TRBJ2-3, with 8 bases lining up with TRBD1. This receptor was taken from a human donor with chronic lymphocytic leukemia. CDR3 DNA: TGTGCCAGCTCACCATTCAGGGGGCGTAACACAGATACGCAGTATTTT. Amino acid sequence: CASSPFRGRNTDTQYF.